This entry is about one T cell receptor (beta chain). Here immunoSEQ multiplex PCR was the method, and the copy in TCRdb shows in-frame clones only, minus some. The sample lists about 130,000 clones, around 83% occurring once. With V trimmed by 3 bases and J by 7 bases, 6 bases remained unmatched. The CDR3 contains 14 residues. Looked up from germline, CDR1 is SGHDT and CDR2 is YYEEEE. This sample is part of a study of blood T cell repertoires in COVID-19. Sequencing input: peripheral blood. This receptor was obtained from a woman aged 45-65 years with acute or convalescent COVID-19. The chain uses TRBV5-6 and TRBJ2-1; 8 bases agree with TRBD2. In nucleotides, the CDR3 is TGTGCCAGCAGCTCGTTACGGGGGGGTAATGAGCAGTTCTTC. Protein sequence: CASSSLRGGNEQFF. The full variable domain, in which reference TRBV5-6 and TRBJ2-1 provide the parts outside the CDR3, is DAGVTQSPTHLIKTRGQQVTLRCSPKSGHDTVSWYQQALGQGPQFIFQYYEEEERQRGNFPDRFSGHQFPNYSSELNVNALLLGDSALYLCASSSLRGGNEQFFGPGTRLTVL.